This T cell receptor beta chain originates from a study of blood T cell repertoires in COVID-19 (TCRdb year 2020). Study-level background: The collaborator samples originated in the United States, Italy and Spain and spanned the acute and convalescent phases of COVID-19. Samples were obtained from the ongoing ImmuneRACE study (first 160 participants) and from about 1,300 subjects provided by 6 global collaborators. The sample metadata nearly always contained a de-identified subject ID, COVID-19 status, age in years and sex. The dataset comprised deeply sampled blood TCRbeta repertoires from subjects exposed to, actively infected with, or recovered from COVID-19. The repertoires were made available in a free public database intended to serve as a resource for research on the immune response to SARS-CoV-2. HLA class I and class II types, where available, came from metadata supplied by the sample provider rather than from assay-based typing. The prospective study material was composed of cDNA or gDNA derived from T cells, B-cell-depleted T cells, or PBMCs.

Participants in the prospective study were aged about 18 to 90 years, lived in under 30 United States geographic areas, and enrolled through a virtual design. In the prospective study, participants were assigned to cohorts based on the clinical history participants reported in a screening survey and a study questionnaire. In the prospective study, whole blood, serum and a nasopharyngeal or oropharyngeal swab were collected from each participant by mobile phlebotomists. Prospective study participants could optionally give additional blood draws and questionnaires over a roughly two-month period. Prospective study blood samples were shipped either frozen or at room temperature before DNA extraction. A remark on this clone: It has no known antigen specificity. No much larger clone exists at a distance of one base, and base qualities are not known.

The immunoSEQ Assay, a bias-controlled multiplex PCR, was used to amplify TCRbeta CDR3 regions from genomic DNA. On the authors' methods: Within the assay, amplification of reference gene primers was used to estimate how many nucleated cells each sample contained. To quantify the absolute abundance of each unique TCRbeta CDR3 rearrangement, sequence reads were collapsed and filtered. Productive Simpson clonality was computed per sample as the square root of Simpson's diversity index over productive rearrangements. TCRdb re-hosts the immuneACCESS table, in-frame sequences only. Its copies lack some clones; in the studies checked, an unresolved V gene accounts for under half of them, and the cause for the rest is not known. That table furnishes V, J and clone size, whereas the DNA furnished D and trimming. The sample table contains around 300,000 clones; only one count was recorded for nearly 90% of them. The ten most abundant clones make up roughly 1.5% of the sample.

According to the germline V gene, CDR1 reads MNHNS and CDR2 reads SASEGT. The cysteine opens and the phenylalanine closes a CDR3 of 13 amino acids. Of the read, only the CDR3 DNA is kept; its 39 bases are in frame from base 1. Trimming removed 1 base from V and 4 bases from J, leaving 5 bases between the germline ends. The full study reports these points: How much clinical and demographic metadata was included differed by source and by participant, and the metadata was provided uncurated.

This receptor was obtained from a woman under 30 with acute COVID-19. The sample taken for sequencing was PBMCs or T cells enriched from blood (not recorded which). The rearranged chain carries TRBV6-1 and TRBJ1-3, with no confidently assigned D gene. The sequence in DNA is TGTGCCAGCAGTGAAGGGCTCGGAAACACCATATATTTT. This translates into CASSEGLGNTIYF.